This entry features one T cell receptor beta chain sequence. Its antigen remains unidentified. Findings and caveats of the study: The TCR gene usage of tumor memory CD4+ T cells clustered together with blood and lymph node memory CD4+ cells and with lymph node naive CD4+ cells.

The CDR3 is 18 amino acids. The V gene end was trimmed by 5 bases and the J gene end by 0 bases; junction bases not matched to a gene: 5. Looked up from germline, CDR1 is MDHEN and CDR2 is SYDVKM. TCRdb reprocessed the 5' RACE reads via MiXCR and lists one record per CDR3 protein. This sample has over 45,000 distinct CDR3 sequences, with about 26% found just once. Treg sorting used a CD4+CD25+CD127-/low gate. The chain joins TRBV28 to TRBJ2-6; 12 bases are a match to TRBD2. Material for sequencing was tumor-infiltrating Tregs sorted from the breast tumor. The clonotype originates from a female donor with breast cancer. This CDR3 is CASSQLAGGPSGANVLTF. In DNA form, the CDR3 reads TGTGCCAGCAGTCAACTAGCGGGAGGACCCTCTGGGGCCAACGTCCTGACTTTC.